The 15 T cell receptor beta chains listed next were all sequenced from one sample in a study of T-cell reconstitution after alpha-beta-depleted transplantation in children. The library targeted TCRbeta and was prepared with unique molecular identifiers. TCRdb reanalysed the PCR reads using MiXCR and keeps one entry per CDR3 protein. The repertoire holds approximately 500,000 distinct CDR3 sequences, about 11% seen once, with about 2% in the top ten. The source was PBMCs, collected before TCRalphabeta/CD19-depleted stem cell transplant. The receptors shown here come from a child under 10 years old with inherited bone marrow failure, due to receive a stem cell transplant.

This chain uses TRBV5-1 with TRBJ2-1; D is uncertain. V was trimmed by 0 bases and J by 0 bases, leaving 7 bases between them. Per germline, CDR1 SGHRS and CDR2 YFSETQ. This CDR3 spans 15 amino acids. The CDR3 DNA reads TGCGCCAGCAGCTTGGTACGGATCTCCTACAATGAGCAGTTCTTC. This translates into CASSLVRISYNEQFF.

This clonotype appeared many times. The gene calls are TRBV6-1 and TRBJ2-1, with TRBD2 matching 7 bases. With V trimmed by 3 bases and J by 4 bases, 6 bases remained unmatched. This CDR3 has 15 amino acids. The germline CDR1 and CDR2 sequences are MNHNS and SASEGT. DNA for the CDR3: TGTGCCAGCAGTGAGTCCGGACTAGGGTACAATGAGCAGTTCTTC. This gives the protein CASSESGLGYNEQFF.

This clonotype has ten or more counts. The chain carries TRBV7-8 and TRBJ2-5, with 10 bases aligning to TRBD1. Germline V gene lookup returns CDR1 SGHVS and CDR2 FQNEAQ. The CDR3 is 16 residues long. J lost 4 bases, V lost 4 bases, and 9 bases had no gene match. The CDR3 sequence is CASSSALGQGSETQYF. CDR3 DNA: TGTGCCAGCAGCTCAGCTTTGGGACAGGGGTCAGAGACCCAGTACTTC.

This clonotype was recorded at least ten times. This rearrangement joins TRBV3-1 to TRBJ2-1; D may be TRBD2 (6 bases). This CDR3 has 17 amino acids. Germline CDR1 and CDR2: LGHDT and YNNKEL (reference sequence). Trimming shortened V by 1 base and J by 2 bases, and 15 bases separated the two germline ends. This CDR3 is CASSQGTIGSTYNEQFF. CDR3 in DNA: TGTGCCAGCAGCCAAGGGACTATCGGGAGTACCTACAATGAGCAGTTCTTC.

The chain has TRBV4-1 and TRBJ2-7; D tentatively reads TRBD1 or TRBD2 (7 bases each). Trimming pared 0 bases from V and 3 bases from J, leaving 21 bases between. CDR1 is MGHRA and CDR2 is YSYEKL in the germline V gene. The CDR3 has 18 residues. CDR3 coding DNA: TGCGCCAGCAGCCAAGATCCCCTAGGACTAGGGGGCTACTACGAGCAGTACTTC. It is translated as CASSQDPLGLGGYYEQYF.

This clonotype was seen ten or more times. This chain connects TRBV27 to TRBJ2-7; 10 bases map to TRBD2. CDR3 length equals 15 residues. Germline-derived CDR1 and CDR2 are MNHEY and SMNVEV (reference sequence). Trimming took 4 bases from V and 6 from J; bases not matched to a gene: 9. CDR3 loop: CASSSPLAGVSEQYF. The CDR3 nucleotides are TGTGCCAGCAGTTCCCCTCTAGCGGGAGTCTCCGAGCAGTACTTC.

This clonotype was observed at least ten times. The V call is TRBV29-1, the J call TRBJ1-2, with D unclear. CDR1 and CDR2 (germline): SQVTM, ANQGSEA. The CDR3 totals 15 residues. Trimming removed 3 bases at V and 2 bases at J, with 16 bases between. For the CDR3, the DNA is TGCAGCGTTGATCCCATGGGTTCCGCAAACTATGGCTACACCTTC. This codes for CSVDPMGSANYGYTF. Full variable domain (missing parts from reference TRBV29-1 and TRBJ1-2): SAVISQKPSRDICQRGTSLTIQCQVDSQVTMMFWYRQQPGQSLTLIATANQGSEATYESGFVIDKFPISRPNLTFSTLTVSNMSPEDSSIYLCSVDPMGSANYGYTFGSGTRLTVV.

This clonotype was seen ten or more times. The CDR3 sequence is CSARRGLRTEAFF. In nucleotides, the CDR3 is TGCAGTGCTCGAAGGGGGCTGAGAACTGAAGCTTTCTTT. This chain joins TRBV20-1 and TRBJ1-1; 7 nucleotides agree with TRBD1. This CDR3 contains 13 residues. V lost 5 bases and J lost 5; bases outside the gene matches: 8. Per the germline V gene, CDR1 is DFQATT and CDR2 is SNEGSKA (reference sequence).

In its sample, this clonotype was seen a few times. The chain links TRBV29-1 to TRBJ2-2; 12 bases match TRBD1. V was clipped by 7 bases and J by 2 bases; unmatched bases: 2. The germline V gene encodes CDR1 SQVTM and CDR2 ANQGSEA. The CDR3 runs 14 residues. CDR3 nucleotides: TGCAGCGGGGGACAGGGGGCTAACACCGGGGAGCTGTTTTTT. Amino acid sequence: CSGGQGANTGELFF.

This clonotype was seen at least ten times. At one boundary the junction diverges from the germline segment, which might be a read error. The rearrangement uses TRBV7-2 and TRBJ2-7; D might be TRBD1 (5 bases). This CDR3 has 13 residues. From germline, CDR1 is SGHTA and CDR2 FQGNSA. For the CDR3, the DNA is TGTGCCAGCAGTCTAGGGCAGGGTGGGAACAAGGACTTC. Protein: CASSLGQGGNKDF.

Many counts were recorded for this clonotype. This chain links TRBV7-2 with TRBJ1-1; the D is unclear. The CDR3 consists of 15 residues. Trimming removed 0 bases at V and 1 base at J, with 9 bases between. The germline gives CDR1 SGHTA, CDR2 FQGNSA. The CDR3 sequence is CASSLAPLGNTEAFF. CDR3 bases: TGTGCCAGCAGCTTAGCGCCCCTGGGGAACACTGAAGCTTTCTTT.

This clonotype was counted many times. The chain combines TRBV13 with TRBJ1-4, with unresolved D. The V end lost 5 bases, the J end lost 10 bases, and 14 bases lay between the germline ends. CDR1 PRHDT and CDR2 FYEKMQ come from the germline V gene (reference sequence). The CDR3 spans 13 residues. DNA of the CDR3: TGTGCCAGCAGCGGGGAGCAGGTTGGAAAACTGTTTTTT. It yields the protein CASSGEQVGKLFF. Filled out from reference TRBV13 and TRBJ1-4, the complete variable domain reads AAGVIQSPRHLIKEKRETATLKCYPIPRHDTVYWYQQGPGQDPQFLISFYEKMQSDKGSIPDRFSAQQFSDYHSELNMSSLELGDSALYFCASSGEQVGKLFFGSGTQLSVL.

Ten or more counts support this clonotype. The chain couples TRBV5-1 to TRBJ2-1; the match to TRBD2 covers 8 bases. Looked up from germline, CDR1 is SGHRS and CDR2 is YFSETQ. The V segment lost 1 base and the J segment 9 bases; nucleotides outside the gene matches: 9. The CDR3 totals 15 residues. As DNA, the CDR3 is TGCGCCAGCAGCTTGTATCCCGGGACTAGTTCTGAGCAGTTCTTC. This translates into CASSLYPGTSSEQFF.

There are many counts of this clonotype. V is TRBV14 and J is TRBJ2-1, with D uncertain. The length of the CDR3 is 16 residues. Germline CDR1 SGHDN, CDR2 FVKESK. V was clipped by 1 base and J by 1 base, with 11 bases between them. The CDR3 sequence is CASSQGTPASYNEQFF. DNA of the CDR3: TGTGCCAGCAGCCAAGGTACTCCGGCGTCCTACAATGAGCAGTTCTTC.

This clonotype was detected a few times. The genes are TRBV6-1 and TRBJ2-3; TRBD1 aligns across 9 bases. CDR3 length: 22 amino acids. Germline loops: CDR1 MNHNS, CDR2 SASEGT. V lost 7 bases and J lost 4; bases outside the gene matches: 30. CDR3 coding DNA: TGTGCCAGCACCAAAGGGGGGTTTGTATTTTTGGGGACAGGGTTTGACGCAGATACGCAGTATTTT. This encodes CASTKGGFVFLGTGFDADTQYF.